These T cell receptor beta chains were read from a single sample in a study of blood T cells in healthy people across ages. MiXCR was run by TCRdb on the 5' RACE reads, yielding one entry per CDR3 protein. Among 650,000 to 800,000 distinct CDR3 sequences listed, under 45% were seen once. Sequences were obtained from blood. Receptor source: a man in his sixties in good health. Both conserved end residues are part of each CDR3. The D gene is left open where the match is weak. Size tells how often a clone was seen (once, few, many) or the class of an expanded clone, and some rows leave it out.

CSAIGTSPSYNEQFF	TGCAGTGCTATAGGGACTAGCCCCTCCTACAATGAGCAGTTCTTC	TRBJ2-1	TRBV20-1	once	TRBD2
CASSLGFTPNTEAFF	TGTGCCAGCAGCTTGGGGTTTACGCCGAACACTGAAGCTTTCTTT	TRBJ1-1	TRBV5-6	.	.
CASSRTGSDTQYF	TGTGCCAGCAGCCGGACAGGGAGTGATACGCAGTATTTT	TRBJ2-3	TRBV11-2	few	TRBD1
CASSPQGGYHNEQYF	TGTGCCAGCAGCCCCCAAGGGGGCTACCACAATGAGCAGTACTTC	TRBJ2-5	TRBV7-2	.	TRBD1
CASTRSNNEQYF	TGTGCCAGTACCCGTTCTAACAATGAGCAGTACTTC	TRBJ2-4	TRBV11-1	.	.
CASSPQRQVYGYTF	TGTGCCAGCAGTCCCCAGAGACAGGTCTATGGCTACACCTTC	TRBJ1-2	TRBV27	few	.
CASGAQGVRETQYF	TGTGCCAGCGGTGCGCAGGGGGTTCGGGAGACCCAGTACTTC	TRBJ2-5	TRBV5-4	.	TRBD1
CSASSGSASYEQYF	TGCAGTGCTAGCTCAGGGTCCGCCTCCTACGAGCAGTACTTC	TRBJ2-7	TRBV20-1	.	.
CASSDENNEQFF	TGTGCCAGCAGCGACGAAAACAATGAGCAGTTCTTC	TRBJ2-1	TRBV12-3/TRBV12-4	.	.
CASSFNPGRGYTF	TGTGCCAGCAGTTTTAACCCGGGTCGGGGCTACACCTTC	TRBJ1-2	TRBV12-3/TRBV12-4	few	.
CASSLDPDEKLFF	TGTGCCAGCAGCCTGGACCCGGACGAAAAACTGTTTTTT	TRBJ1-4	TRBV7-9	.	.
CVGTLGTERYF	TGTGTCGGCACCCTCGGAACAGAGAGGTATTTT	TRBJ2-3	TRBV6-5	.	.
CASSFRVTLTGEGQFF	TGTGCCAGCAGTTTTCGGGTGACTCTAACAGGGGAAGGGCAGTTCTTC	TRBJ2-1	TRBV28	.	TRBD1
CSALGLTRSLGEQFF	TGCAGTGCTCTGGGACTAACCAGGTCATTAGGTGAGCAGTTCTTC	TRBJ2-1	TRBV20-1	.	TRBD2
CASRTGTEPTYEQYF	TGCGCCAGCAGAACCGGGACAGAACCTACCTACGAGCAGTACTTC	TRBJ2-7	TRBV5-1	.	TRBD1
CASSFVHGYTF	TGTGCCAGCAGCTTCGTCCATGGCTACACCTTC	TRBJ1-2	TRBV7-2	.	.
CASSLGETKETQYF	TGTGCCAGCAGCTTGGGGGAGACTAAAGAGACCCAGTACTTC	TRBJ2-5	TRBV5-4	.	.
CSARPTSAGADTQYF	TGCAGCGCCCGCCCGACTAGCGCGGGGGCAGATACGCAGTATTTT	TRBJ2-3	TRBV29-1	.	TRBD2
CSANPPSGGQETQYF	TGCAGTGCTAACCCCCCGTCGGGGGGCCAAGAGACCCAGTACTTC	TRBJ2-5	TRBV20-1	.	TRBD2
CATSREGVRYEQYF	TGTGCCACCAGCAGAGAGGGGGTAAGGTACGAGCAGTACTTC	TRBJ2-7	TRBV15	few	.